This T cell receptor beta chain stems from a study of blood T cell repertoires in COVID-19. Overall study context: There were acute and convalescent COVID-19 samples, and they came from the United States, Italy and Spain. Sources were T cells, B-cell-depleted T cells, or PBMCs; the material itself was cDNA or gDNA.

As originally analysed: The assay estimated nucleated cells by amplifying reference gene primers. Generated by immunoSEQ multiplex PCR, the TCRdb table keeps only in-frame clones and is missing some. V, J and clone size derive from that table, while D and trimming were established from the DNA sequence. The table records about 160,000 clones, over 65% of them present only once. The germline V and J ends were trimmed by 4 bases and 4 bases, with 16 bases remaining between them. The CDR3 runs to 15 residues. The germline CDR1 and CDR2 sequences are LGHDT and YNNKEL (reference sequence). The sequence was collected from a man in his sixties with acute or convalescent COVID-19. The chain joins TRBV3-1 (or the pseudogene TRBV3-2) to TRBJ1-2, with D possibly matching TRBD1 (5 bases). Source material: peripheral blood. CDR3 DNA sequence: TGTGCCAGCAGCCTCAGGGCGGCAGAAAGCTATGGCTACACCTTC. Protein product: CASSLRAAESYGYTF.